This T cell receptor (beta chain) was retrieved from a study of blood T cells in healthy people across ages. As concerns this clonotype: Its antigen remains unidentified.

PCR was performed a second time for about 7 to 12 cycles using a sample-barcoded 5' primer and a J-beta primer mix. Each CDR3 protein is one row after TCRdb ran MiXCR on the 5' RACE reads. In the table there are fewer than 1,000,000 distinct CDR3 sequences, roughly 44% of which are singletons. The study, taken as a whole, reports: Across the age range, TCR beta diversity per million T cells fell in a roughly linear way.

Sample: blood. The TCR comes from a man in his 60s in good health.

The CDR3 region is CASSLTIPDTQYF. The CDR3 bases are TGTGCCAGCAGTTTGACGATTCCAGATACGCAGTATTTT. The chain uses TRBV27 and TRBJ2-3, with D hard to call. The CDR3 consists of 13 residues. Germline loops: CDR1 MNHEY, CDR2 SMNVEV (reference sequence). The V end lost 3 bases, the J end lost 4 bases, and 8 bases lay between the germline ends.